This paragraph covers one T cell receptor beta chain sequence. Its target is unknown. The CDR3 covers 12 residues. Trimming took off 7 bases at V and 6 bases at J, with 12 bases between the two ends. Germline V gene data show CDR1 as SEHNR and CDR2 as FQNEAQ (reference sequence). It was with 60 Vbeta and 13 Jbeta primers that the PCR ran. Only in-frame clones appear in the TCRdb table, and some are missing; sequencing was by immunoSEQ multiplex PCR. Among around 280,000 clones listed, 70% to 90% were seen once. This sample was included in a study of cytomegalovirus exposure and HLA in healthy donors. Study-level points and caveats: A few chains linked to CMV were shown in vitro to be specific for CMV antigens. Researchers reported from a later analysis that most CMV-associated TCR beta chains appeared HLA-restricted. Rarity characterized most TCR sequences, yet some public TCRs appeared in many donors.

Each of the donors was a healthy bone marrow donor. The sequenced sample was PBMCs. The chain couples TRBV7-9 to TRBJ1-1; D gene ambiguous. This clonotype originated in a woman aged 18 to 35 in good health and CMV-seronegative. CDR3: CASMEASAEAFF. The CDR3 bases are TGTGCCAGCATGGAAGCAAGCGCTGAAGCTTTCTTT.